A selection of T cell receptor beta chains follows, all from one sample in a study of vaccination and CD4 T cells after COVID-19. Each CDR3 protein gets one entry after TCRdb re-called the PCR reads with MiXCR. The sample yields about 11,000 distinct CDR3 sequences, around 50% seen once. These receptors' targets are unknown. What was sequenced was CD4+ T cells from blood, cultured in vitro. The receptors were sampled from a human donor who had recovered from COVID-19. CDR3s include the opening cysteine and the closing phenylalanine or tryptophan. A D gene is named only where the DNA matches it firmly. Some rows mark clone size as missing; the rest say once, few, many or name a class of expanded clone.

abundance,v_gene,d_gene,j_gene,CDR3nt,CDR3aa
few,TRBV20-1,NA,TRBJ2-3,TGCAGTGCTAGCGGGAAAACCACAGATACGCAGTATTTT,CSASGKTTDTQYF
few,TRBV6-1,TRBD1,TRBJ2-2,TGTGCCGGGTTGACAGGGGTCGGGGAGCTGTTTTTT,CAGLTGVGELFF
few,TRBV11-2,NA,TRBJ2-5,TGTGCCAGCAGCTCCGTCCGTGGGGTGCGGACCCAGTACTTC,CASSSVRGVRTQYF
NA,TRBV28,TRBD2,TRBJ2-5,TGTGCCAGCAGTCCCTCCGCAGCGGGGGGGAGGGCCCAGTACTTC,CASSPSAAGGRAQYF
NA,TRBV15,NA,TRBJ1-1,TGTGCCACCAGCAGAGCTGGGTTAACTGAAGCTTTCTTT,CATSRAGLTEAFF
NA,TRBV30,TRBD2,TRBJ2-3,TGTGCCTGGAGCCTGGCGGGGGGAGATACGCAGTATTTT,CAWSLAGGDTQYF
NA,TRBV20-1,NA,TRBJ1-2,TGCAGTGCTAGAGATCAGACGAACTATGGCTACACCTTC,CSARDQTNYGYTF
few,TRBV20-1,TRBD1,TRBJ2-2,TGCAGTGCCAAGACAGGGGCGGACACCGGGGAGCTGTTTTTT,CSAKTGADTGELFF
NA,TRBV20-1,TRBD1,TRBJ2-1,TGCAGTGAGACCGGGACAGGCCTCAATGAGCAGTTCTTC,CSETGTGLNEQFF
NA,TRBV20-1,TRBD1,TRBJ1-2,TGCAGTGCTAGCTTCGGGACAGGGACCGGGGTGGATGGCTACACCTTC,CSASFGTGTGVDGYTF